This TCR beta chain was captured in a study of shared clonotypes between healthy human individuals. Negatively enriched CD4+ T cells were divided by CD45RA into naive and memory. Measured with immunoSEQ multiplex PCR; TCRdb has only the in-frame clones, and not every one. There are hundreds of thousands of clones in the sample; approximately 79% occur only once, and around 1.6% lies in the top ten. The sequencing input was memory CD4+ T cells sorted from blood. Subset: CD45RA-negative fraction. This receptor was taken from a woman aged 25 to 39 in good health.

The CDR3, as DNA: TGCGCCAGCAGCTCCCACAGGGAGGGTGGCTACACCTTC. It translates to CASSSHREGGYTF. V gene TRBV4-1 combines with J gene TRBJ1-2, with a weak D call TRBD1 (6 bases). CDR1 and CDR2 (germline): MGHRA, YSYEKL. V was clipped by 5 bases and J by 7 bases, with 14 bases between them. This CDR3 region has 13 residues.